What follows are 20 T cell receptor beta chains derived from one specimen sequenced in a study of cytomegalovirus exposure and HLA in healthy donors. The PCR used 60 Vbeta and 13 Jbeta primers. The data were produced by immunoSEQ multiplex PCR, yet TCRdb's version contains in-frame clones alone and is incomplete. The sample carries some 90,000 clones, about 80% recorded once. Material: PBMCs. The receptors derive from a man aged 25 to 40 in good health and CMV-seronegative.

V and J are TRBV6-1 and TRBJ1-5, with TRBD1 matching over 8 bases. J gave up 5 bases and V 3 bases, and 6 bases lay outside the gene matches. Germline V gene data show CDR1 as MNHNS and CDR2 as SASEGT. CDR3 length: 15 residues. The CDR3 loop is CASSDRGQDYQPQHF. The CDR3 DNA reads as TGTGCCAGCAGTGACAGGGGACAGGATTATCAGCCCCAGCATTTT.

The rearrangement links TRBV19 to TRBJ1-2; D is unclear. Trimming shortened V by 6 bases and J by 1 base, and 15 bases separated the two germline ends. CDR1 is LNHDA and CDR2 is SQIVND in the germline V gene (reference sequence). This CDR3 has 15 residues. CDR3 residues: CASRDHGRVNYGYTF. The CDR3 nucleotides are TGTGCCAGTAGAGACCATGGGAGGGTTAACTATGGCTACACCTTC.

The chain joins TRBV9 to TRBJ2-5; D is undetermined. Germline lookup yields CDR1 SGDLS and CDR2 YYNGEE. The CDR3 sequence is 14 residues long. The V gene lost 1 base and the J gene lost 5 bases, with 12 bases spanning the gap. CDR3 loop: CASSVYGGYETQYF. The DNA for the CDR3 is TGTGCCAGCAGCGTATACGGCGGCTACGAGACCCAGTACTTC.

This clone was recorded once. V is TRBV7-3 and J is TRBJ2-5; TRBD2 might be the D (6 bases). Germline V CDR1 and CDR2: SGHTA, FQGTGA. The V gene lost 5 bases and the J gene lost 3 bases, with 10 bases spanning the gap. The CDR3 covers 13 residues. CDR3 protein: CASSQTSKETQYF. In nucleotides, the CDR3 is TGTGCCAGCAGCCAGACTAGTAAAGAGACCCAGTACTTC.

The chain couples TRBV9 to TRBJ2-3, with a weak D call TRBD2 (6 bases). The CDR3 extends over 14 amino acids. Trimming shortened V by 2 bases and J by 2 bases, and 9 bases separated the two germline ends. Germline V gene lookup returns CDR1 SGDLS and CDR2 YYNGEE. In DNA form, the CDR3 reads TGTGCCAGCAGCGTCACGGGGGACACAGATACGCAGTATTTT. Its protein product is CASSVTGDTDTQYF.

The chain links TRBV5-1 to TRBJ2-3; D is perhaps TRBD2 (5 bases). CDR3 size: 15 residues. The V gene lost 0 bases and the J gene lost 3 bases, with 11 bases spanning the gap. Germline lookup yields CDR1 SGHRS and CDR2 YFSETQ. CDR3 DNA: TGCGCCAGCAGCTTGGGAGAGCGGCCTACAGATACGCAGTATTTT. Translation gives CASSLGERPTDTQYF.

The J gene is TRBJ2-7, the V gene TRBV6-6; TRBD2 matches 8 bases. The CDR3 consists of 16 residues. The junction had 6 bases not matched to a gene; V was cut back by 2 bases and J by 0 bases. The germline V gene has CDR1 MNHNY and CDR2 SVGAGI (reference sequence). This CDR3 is CASSYILGGASYEQYF. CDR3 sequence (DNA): TGTGCCAGCAGTTACATACTCGGGGGGGCCTCCTACGAGCAGTACTTC.

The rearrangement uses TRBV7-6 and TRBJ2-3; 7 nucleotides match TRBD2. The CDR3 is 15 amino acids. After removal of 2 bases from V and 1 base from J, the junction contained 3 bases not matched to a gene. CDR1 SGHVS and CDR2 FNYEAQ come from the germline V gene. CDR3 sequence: CASSLPGGGTDTQYF. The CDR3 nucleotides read TGTGCCAGCAGCTTACCGGGGGGTGGCACAGATACGCAGTATTTT.

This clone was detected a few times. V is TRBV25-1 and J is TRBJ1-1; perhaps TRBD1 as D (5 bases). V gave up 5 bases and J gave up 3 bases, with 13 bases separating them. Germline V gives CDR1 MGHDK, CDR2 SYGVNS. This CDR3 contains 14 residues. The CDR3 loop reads CASSRGVGDTEAFF. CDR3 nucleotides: TGTGCCAGCAGTCGCGGGGTAGGGGACACTGAAGCTTTCTTT.

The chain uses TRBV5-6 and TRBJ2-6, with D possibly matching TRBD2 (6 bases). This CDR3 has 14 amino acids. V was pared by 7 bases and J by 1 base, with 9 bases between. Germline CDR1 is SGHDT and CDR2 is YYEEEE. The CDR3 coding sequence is TGTGCCAGCTCTGGGGGGTCTGGGGCCAACGTCCTGACTTTC. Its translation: CASSGGSGANVLTF.

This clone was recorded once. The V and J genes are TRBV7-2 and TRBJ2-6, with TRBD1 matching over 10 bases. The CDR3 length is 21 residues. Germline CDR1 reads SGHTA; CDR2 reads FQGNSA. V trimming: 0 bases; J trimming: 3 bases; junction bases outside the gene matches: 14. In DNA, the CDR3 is TGTGCCAGCAGCTTAGCCTCTTTAACCGGGACAGGGGTTGGTGGGGCCAACGTCCTGACTTTC. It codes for CASSLASLTGTGVGGANVLTF.

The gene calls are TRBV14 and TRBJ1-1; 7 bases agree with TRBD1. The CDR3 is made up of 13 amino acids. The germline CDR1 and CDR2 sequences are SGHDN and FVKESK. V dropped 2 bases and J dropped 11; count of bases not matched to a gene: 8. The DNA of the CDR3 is TGTGCCAGCAGCCAATCCGGGACAGTCGATGCTTTCTTT. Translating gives CASSQSGTVDAFF.

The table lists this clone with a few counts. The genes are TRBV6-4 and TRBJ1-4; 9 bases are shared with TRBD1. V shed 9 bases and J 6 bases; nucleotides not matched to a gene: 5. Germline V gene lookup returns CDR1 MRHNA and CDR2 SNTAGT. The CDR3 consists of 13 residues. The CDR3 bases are TGTGCCAGGGTGCGGGACAGGGATGAAAAACTGTTTTTT. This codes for CARVRDRDEKLFF.

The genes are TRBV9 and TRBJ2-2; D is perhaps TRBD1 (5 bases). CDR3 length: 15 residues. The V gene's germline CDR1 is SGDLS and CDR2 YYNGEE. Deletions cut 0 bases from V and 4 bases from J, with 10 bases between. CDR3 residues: CASSVGQGSTGELFF. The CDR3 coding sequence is TGTGCCAGCAGCGTAGGCCAGGGCAGCACCGGGGAGCTGTTTTTT.

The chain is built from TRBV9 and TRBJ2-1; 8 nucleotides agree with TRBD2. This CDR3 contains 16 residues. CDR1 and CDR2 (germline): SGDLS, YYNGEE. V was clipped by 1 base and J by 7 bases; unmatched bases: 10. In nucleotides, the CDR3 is TGTGCCAGCAGCGTATTTCCGGGGGGGCCGGGGAATGAGCAGTTCTTC. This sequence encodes CASSVFPGGPGNEQFF.

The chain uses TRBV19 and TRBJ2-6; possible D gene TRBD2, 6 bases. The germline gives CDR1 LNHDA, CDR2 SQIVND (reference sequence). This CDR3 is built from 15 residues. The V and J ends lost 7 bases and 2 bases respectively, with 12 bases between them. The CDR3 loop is CASNGGGPGANVLTF. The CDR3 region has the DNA TGTGCCAGTAACGGGGGTGGGCCTGGGGCCAACGTCCTGACTTTC.

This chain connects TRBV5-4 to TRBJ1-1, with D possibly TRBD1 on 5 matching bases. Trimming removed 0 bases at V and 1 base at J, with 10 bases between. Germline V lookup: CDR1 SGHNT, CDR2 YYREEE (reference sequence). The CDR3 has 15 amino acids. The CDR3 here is CASSLDSGQNTEAFF. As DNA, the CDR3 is TGTGCCAGCAGCTTGGACTCCGGACAGAACACTGAAGCTTTCTTT.

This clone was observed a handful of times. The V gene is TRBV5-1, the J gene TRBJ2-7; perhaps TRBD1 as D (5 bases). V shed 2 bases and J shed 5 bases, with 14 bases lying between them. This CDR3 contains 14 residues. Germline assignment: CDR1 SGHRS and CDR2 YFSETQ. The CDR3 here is CASSFESDSHEQYV. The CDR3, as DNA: TGCGCCAGCAGCTTCGAATCTGACAGTCACGAGCAGTACGTC.

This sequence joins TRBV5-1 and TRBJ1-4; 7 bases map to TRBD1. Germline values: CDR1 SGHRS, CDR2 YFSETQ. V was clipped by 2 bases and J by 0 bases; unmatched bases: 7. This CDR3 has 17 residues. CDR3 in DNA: TGCGCCAGCAGCTTAACAGGGGACAAGGCAACTAATGAAAAACTGTTTTTT. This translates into CASSLTGDKATNEKLFF.

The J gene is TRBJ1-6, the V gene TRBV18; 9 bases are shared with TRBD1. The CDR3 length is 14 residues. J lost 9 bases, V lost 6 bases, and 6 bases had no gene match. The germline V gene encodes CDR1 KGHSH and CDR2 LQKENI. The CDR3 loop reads CASSLGQGFSPLHF. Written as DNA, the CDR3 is TGTGCCAGCTCCCTTGGACAGGGGTTTTCACCCCTCCACTTT.